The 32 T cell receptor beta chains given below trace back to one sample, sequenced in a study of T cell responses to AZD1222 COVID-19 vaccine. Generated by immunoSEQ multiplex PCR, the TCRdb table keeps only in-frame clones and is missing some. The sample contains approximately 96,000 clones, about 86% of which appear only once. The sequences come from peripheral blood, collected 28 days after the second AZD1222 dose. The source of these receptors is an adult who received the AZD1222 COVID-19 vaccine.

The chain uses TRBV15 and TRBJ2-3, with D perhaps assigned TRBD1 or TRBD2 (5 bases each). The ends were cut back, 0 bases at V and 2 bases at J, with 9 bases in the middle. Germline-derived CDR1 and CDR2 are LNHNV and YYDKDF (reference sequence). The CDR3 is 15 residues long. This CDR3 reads CATSRDWDLTDTQYF. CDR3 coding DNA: TGTGCCACCAGCAGAGATTGGGACCTCACAGATACGCAGTATTTT. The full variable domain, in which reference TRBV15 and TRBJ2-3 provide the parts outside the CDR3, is DAMVIQNPRYQVTQFGKPVTLSCSQTLNHNVMYWYQQKSSQAPKLLFHYYDKDFNNEADTPDNFQSRRPNTSFCFLDIRSPGLGDTAMYLCATSRDWDLTDTQYFGPGTRLTVL.

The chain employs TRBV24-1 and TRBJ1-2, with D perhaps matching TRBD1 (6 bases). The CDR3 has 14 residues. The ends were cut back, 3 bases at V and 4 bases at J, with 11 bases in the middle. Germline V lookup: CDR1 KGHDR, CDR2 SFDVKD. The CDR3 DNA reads TGTGCCACCAGTGATCCGGACAGAGGCTATGGCTACACCTTC. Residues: CATSDPDRGYGYTF.

CDR3 region: CASSRGGTTDTQYF. The CDR3 coding sequence is TGTGCCAGCTCGCGCGGGGGAACCACAGATACGCAGTATTTT. The chain uses TRBV18 and TRBJ2-3; 7 nucleotides agree with TRBD2. The CDR3 sequence is 14 residues long. Germline V gene data show CDR1 as KGHSH and CDR2 as LQKENI. The trim removed 6 bases at V and 2 bases at J, leaving 5 bases unmatched. Using reference TRBV18 and TRBJ2-3 for the parts outside the CDR3, the full variable domain is NAGVMQNPRHLVRRRGQEARLRCSPMKGHSHVYWYRQLPEEGLKFMVYLQKENIIDESGMPKERFSAEFPKEGPSILRIQQVVRGDSAAYFCASSRGGTTDTQYFGPGTRLTVL.

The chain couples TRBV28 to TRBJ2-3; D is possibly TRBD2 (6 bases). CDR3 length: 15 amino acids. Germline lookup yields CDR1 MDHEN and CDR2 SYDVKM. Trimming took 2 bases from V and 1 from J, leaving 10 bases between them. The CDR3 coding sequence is TGTGCCAGCAGTTTAACCAGGGAGGGCACAGATACGCAGTATTTT. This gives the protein CASSLTREGTDTQYF. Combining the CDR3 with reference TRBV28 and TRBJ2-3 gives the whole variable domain DVKVTQSSRYLVKRTGEKVFLECVQDMDHENMFWYRQDPGLGLRLIYFSYDVKMKEKGDIPEGYSVSREKKERFSLILESASTNQTSMYLCASSLTREGTDTQYFGPGTRLTVL.

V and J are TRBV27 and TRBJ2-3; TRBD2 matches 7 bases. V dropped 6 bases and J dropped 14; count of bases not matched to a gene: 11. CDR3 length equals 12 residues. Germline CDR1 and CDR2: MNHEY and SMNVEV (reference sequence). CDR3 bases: TGTGCCAGCAGGCCCTTGGGAGGGCTGGGGTATTTT. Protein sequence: CASRPLGGLGYF.

The DNA of the CDR3 is TGTGCCAGCGGCCACCCAAATCAGCCCCAGCATTTT. Residues: CASGHPNQPQHF. The chain recombines TRBV27 with TRBJ1-5; D ambiguous. Trimming took off 8 bases at V and 4 bases at J, with 9 bases between the two ends. CDR1 MNHEY and CDR2 SMNVEV come from the germline V gene (reference sequence). The CDR3 has 12 amino acids.

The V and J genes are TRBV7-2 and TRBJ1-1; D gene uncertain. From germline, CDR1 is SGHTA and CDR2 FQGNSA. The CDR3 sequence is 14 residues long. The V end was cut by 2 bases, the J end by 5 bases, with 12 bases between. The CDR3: CASSLFSSETEAFF. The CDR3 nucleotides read TGTGCCAGCAGCTTATTTTCCTCGGAGACTGAAGCTTTCTTT.

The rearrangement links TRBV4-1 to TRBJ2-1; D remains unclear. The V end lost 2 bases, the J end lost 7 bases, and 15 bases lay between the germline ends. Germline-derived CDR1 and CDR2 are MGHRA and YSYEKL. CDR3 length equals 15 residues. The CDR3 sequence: CASSQLHFSRNEQFF. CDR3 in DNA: TGCGCCAGCAGCCAACTTCATTTTAGCAGGAATGAGCAGTTCTTC.

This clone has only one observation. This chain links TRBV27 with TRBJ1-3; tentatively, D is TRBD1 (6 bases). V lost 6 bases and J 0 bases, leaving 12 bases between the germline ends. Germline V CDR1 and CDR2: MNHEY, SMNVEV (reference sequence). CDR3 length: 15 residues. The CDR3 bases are TGTGCCAGCAGGCAGGACAGAAGCTCTGGAAACACCATATATTTT. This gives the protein CASRQDRSSGNTIYF.

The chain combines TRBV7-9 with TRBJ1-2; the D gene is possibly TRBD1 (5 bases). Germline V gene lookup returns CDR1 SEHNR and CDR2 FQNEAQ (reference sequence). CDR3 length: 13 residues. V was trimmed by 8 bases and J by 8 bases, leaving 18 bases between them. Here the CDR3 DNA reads TGTGCCAGCCTCGTTTGGGGGGGTGTGGGCTACACCTTC. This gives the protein CASLVWGGVGYTF.

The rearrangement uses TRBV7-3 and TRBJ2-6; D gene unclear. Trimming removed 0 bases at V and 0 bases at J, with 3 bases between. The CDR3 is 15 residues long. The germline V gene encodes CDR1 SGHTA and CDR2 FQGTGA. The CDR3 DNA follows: TGTGCCAGCAGCTTAACGAGCTCTGGGGCCAACGTCCTGACTTTC. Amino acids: CASSLTSSGANVLTF.

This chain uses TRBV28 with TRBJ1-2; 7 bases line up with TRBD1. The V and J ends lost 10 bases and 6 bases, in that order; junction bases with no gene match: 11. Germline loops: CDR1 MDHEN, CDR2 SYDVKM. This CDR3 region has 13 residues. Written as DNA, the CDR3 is TGTGCCACCAGACAGACAGGGAACCATGGCTACACCTTC. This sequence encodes CATRQTGNHGYTF.

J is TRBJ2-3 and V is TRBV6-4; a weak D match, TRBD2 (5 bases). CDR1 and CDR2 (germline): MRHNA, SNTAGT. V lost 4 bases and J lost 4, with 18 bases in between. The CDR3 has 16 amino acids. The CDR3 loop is CASSARPWRRADTQYF. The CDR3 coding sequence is TGTGCCAGCAGTGCCCGTCCTTGGAGGCGGGCAGATACGCAGTATTTT.

This CDR3 is CASREFANEKLFF. The CDR3 DNA sequence: TGTGCCAGCAGGGAGTTCGCTAATGAAAAACTGTTTTTT. The chain has TRBV2 and TRBJ1-4, with unresolved D. Germline loops: CDR1 SNHLY, CDR2 FYNNEI. Trimming shortened V by 6 bases and J by 3 bases, and 8 bases separated the two germline ends. This CDR3 contains 13 residues.

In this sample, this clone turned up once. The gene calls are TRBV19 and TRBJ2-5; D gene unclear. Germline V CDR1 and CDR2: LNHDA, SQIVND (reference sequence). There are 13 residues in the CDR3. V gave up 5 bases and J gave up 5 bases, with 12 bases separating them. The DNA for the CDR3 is TGTGCCAGTAGTTCATTATATGGGGAGACCCAGTACTTC. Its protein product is CASSSLYGETQYF.

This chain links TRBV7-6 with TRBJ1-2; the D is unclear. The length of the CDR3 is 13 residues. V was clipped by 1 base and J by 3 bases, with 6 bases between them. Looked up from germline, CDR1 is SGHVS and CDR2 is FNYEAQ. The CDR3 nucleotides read TGTGCCAGCAGCTTAGGCCGAGACTATGGCTACACCTTC. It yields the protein CASSLGRDYGYTF.

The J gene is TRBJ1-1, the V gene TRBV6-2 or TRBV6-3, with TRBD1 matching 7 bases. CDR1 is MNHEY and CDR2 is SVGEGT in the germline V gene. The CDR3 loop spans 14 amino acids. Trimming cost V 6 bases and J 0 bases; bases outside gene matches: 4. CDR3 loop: CASSRQGLNTEAFF. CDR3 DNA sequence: TGTGCCAGCAGCCGACAGGGATTGAACACTGAAGCTTTCTTT.

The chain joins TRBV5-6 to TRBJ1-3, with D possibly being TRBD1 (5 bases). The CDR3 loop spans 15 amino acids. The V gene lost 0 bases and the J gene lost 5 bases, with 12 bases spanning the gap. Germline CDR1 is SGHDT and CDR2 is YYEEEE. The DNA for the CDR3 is TGTGCCAGCAGCTTGGACCCCCAGGGAAGAAACACCATATATTTT. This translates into CASSLDPQGRNTIYF.

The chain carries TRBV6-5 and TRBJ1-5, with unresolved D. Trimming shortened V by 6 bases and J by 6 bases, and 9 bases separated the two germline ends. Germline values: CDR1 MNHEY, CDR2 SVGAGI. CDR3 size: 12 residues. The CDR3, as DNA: TGTGCCAGCAGGTCTGGACGTCAGCCCCAGCATTTT. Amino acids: CASRSGRQPQHF.

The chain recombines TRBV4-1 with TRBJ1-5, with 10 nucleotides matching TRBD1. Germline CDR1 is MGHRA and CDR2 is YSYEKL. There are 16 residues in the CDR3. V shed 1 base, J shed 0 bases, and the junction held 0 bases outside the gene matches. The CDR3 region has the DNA TGCGCCAGCAGCCAAGGACAGGGGGCTAGCAATCAGCCCCAGCATTTT. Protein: CASSQGQGASNQPQHF.

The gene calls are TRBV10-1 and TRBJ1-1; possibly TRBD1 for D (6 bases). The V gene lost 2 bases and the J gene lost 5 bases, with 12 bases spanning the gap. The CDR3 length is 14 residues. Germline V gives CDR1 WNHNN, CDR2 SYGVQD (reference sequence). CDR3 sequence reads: CASSETAGVTEAFF. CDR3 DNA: TGCGCCAGCAGTGAGACCGCAGGGGTAACTGAAGCTTTCTTT.

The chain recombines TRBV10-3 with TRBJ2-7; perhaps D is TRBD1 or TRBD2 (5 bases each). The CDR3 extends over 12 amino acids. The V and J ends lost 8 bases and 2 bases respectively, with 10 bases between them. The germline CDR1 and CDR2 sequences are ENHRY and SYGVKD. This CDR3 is CAISGTAYEQYF. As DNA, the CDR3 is TGTGCCATCTCCGGGACGGCCTACGAGCAGTACTTC.

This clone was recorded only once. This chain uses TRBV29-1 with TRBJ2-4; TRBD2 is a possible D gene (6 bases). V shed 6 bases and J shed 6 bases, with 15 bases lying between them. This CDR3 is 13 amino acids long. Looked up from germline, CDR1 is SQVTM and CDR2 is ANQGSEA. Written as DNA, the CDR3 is TGCAGCGTGACGGGGGTTGGAGCAAACATTCAGTACTTC. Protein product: CSVTGVGANIQYF.

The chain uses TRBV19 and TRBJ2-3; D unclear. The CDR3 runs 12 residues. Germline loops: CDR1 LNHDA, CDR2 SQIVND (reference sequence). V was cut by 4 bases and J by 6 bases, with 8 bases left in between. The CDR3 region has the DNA TGTGCCAGTAGTAGGTCCGGGGATACGCAGTATTTT. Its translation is CASSRSGDTQYF. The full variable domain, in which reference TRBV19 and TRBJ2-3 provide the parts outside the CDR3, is DGGITQSPKYLFRKEGQNVTLSCEQNLNHDAMYWYRQDPGQGLRLIYYSQIVNDFQKGDIAEGYSVSREKKESFPLTVTSAQKNPTAFYLCASSRSGDTQYFGPGTRLTVL.

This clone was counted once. CDR3 sequence reads: CASSWDGLYSGANVLTF. In DNA, the CDR3 is TGTGCCAGCAGTTGGGACGGACTATACTCTGGGGCCAACGTCCTGACTTTC. The genes are TRBV28 and TRBJ2-6, with D maybe TRBD2 (6 bases). The CDR3 is made up of 17 amino acids. Germline CDR1 reads MDHEN; CDR2 reads SYDVKM. V was cut by 4 bases and J by 0 bases, with 13 bases left in between.

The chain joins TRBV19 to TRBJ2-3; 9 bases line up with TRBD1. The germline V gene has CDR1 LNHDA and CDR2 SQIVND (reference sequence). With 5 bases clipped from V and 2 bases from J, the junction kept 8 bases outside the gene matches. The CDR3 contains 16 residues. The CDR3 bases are TGTGCCAGTAGTCGGGCGGGGACAGGGATCACAGATACGCAGTATTTT. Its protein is CASSRAGTGITDTQYF. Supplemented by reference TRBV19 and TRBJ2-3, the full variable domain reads DGGITQSPKYLFRKEGQNVTLSCEQNLNHDAMYWYRQDPGQGLRLIYYSQIVNDFQKGDIAEGYSVSREKKESFPLTVTSAQKNPTAFYLCASSRAGTGITDTQYFGPGTRLTVL.

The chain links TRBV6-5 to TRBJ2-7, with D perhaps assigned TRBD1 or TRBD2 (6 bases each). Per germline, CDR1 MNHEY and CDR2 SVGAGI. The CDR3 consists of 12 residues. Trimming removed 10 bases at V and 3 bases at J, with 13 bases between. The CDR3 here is CATSRDIYEQYF. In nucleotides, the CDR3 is TGTGCCACCTCGCGGGACATCTACGAGCAGTACTTC.

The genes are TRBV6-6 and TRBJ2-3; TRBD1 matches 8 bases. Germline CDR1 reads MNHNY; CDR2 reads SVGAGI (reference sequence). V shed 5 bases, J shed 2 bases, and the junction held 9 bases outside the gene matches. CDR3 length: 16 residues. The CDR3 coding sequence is TGTGCCAGCAGTCTCCGGACAGGGACCGTCACAGATACGCAGTATTTT. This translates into CASSLRTGTVTDTQYF.

CDR3 protein: CARSFGEWLWGELFF. Here the CDR3 DNA reads TGTGCCAGAAGCTTCGGCGAGTGGCTTTGGGGGGAGCTGTTTTTT. The rearrangement links TRBV5-3 to TRBJ2-2; D not resolved. TRBV5-3 is classed as an ORF, of uncertain function. The V end lost 2 bases, the J end lost 8 bases, and 16 bases lay between the germline ends. The length of the CDR3 is 15 residues.

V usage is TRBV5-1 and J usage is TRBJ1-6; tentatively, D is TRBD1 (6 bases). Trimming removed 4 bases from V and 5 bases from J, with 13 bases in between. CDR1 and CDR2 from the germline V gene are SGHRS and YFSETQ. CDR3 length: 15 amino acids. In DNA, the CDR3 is TGCGCCAGCAGCCCTCAGGGGATCGATAATTCACCCCTCCACTTT. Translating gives CASSPQGIDNSPLHF.

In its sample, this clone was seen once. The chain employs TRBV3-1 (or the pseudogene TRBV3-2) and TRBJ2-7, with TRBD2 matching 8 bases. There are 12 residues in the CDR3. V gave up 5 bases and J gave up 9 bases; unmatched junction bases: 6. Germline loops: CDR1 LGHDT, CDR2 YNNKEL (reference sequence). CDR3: CASSAGTRMQYF. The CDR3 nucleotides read TGTGCCAGCAGCGCCGGGACTAGAATGCAGTACTTC.

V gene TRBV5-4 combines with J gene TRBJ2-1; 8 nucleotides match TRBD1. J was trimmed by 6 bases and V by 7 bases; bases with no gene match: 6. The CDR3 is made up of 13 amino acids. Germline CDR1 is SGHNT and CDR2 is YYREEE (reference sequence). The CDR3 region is CASAPGQVNEQFF. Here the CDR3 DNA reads TGTGCCAGCGCCCCGGGACAGGTCAATGAGCAGTTCTTC.